These 7 T cell receptor beta chains were all obtained from the same sample, sequenced in a study of tumor and adjacent non-tumor tissue in lung cancer. A modified ARM-PCR protocol with three rounds of nested PCR amplified TCRbeta. TCRdb itself ran the multiplex PCR reads through MiXCR, one entry per CDR3 protein. The sample yields more than 85,000 distinct CDR3 sequences, 60% to 80% seen once. The template was RNA from unsorted bulk tissue. The sequenced sample was lung tumor tissue. The receptors stem from a woman aged 55-70 years with non-small cell lung cancer.

This clonotype was observed a few times. This clone may be a read error of a much larger clone one base away. The V and J genes are TRBV20-1 and TRBJ1-3; D gene unclear. The CDR3 loop spans 13 amino acids. The germline V gene encodes CDR1 DFQATT and CDR2 SNEGSKA (reference sequence). V was pared by 8 bases and J by 2 bases, with 13 bases between. The DNA of the CDR3 is TGCAGTTCTTTGACAAAAACTGGAAACACCATATATTTT. It translates to CSSLTKTGNTIYF.

Comment on this clonotype: One end of the junction is discordant with germline, which a read error may explain. The CDR3, as DNA: TGTGTCAGCAACTTAGAAGCTAGTAATTCATCCCTCCACTTT. Translation: CVSNLEASNSSLHF. This chain uses TRBV11-2 with TRBJ1-6; D is undetermined. The CDR3 runs to 14 residues. From germline, CDR1 is SGHAT and CDR2 FQNNGV.

This clonotype was detected many times. The chain carries TRBV6-2 or TRBV6-3 and TRBJ2-1, with a weak D call TRBD1 (5 bases). V lost 6 bases to trimming and J lost 7 bases, with 19 bases between them. Germline loops: CDR1 MNHEY, CDR2 SVGEGT. There are 15 residues in the CDR3. CDR3 in amino acids: CASSKTETQSNEQFF. The CDR3 DNA sequence: TGTGCCAGCAGCAAGACAGAAACCCAATCTAATGAGCAGTTCTTC.

This clonotype was seen only once. A much larger clone lies one base from this, so it may be a read error. This rearrangement joins TRBV28 to TRBJ1-6, with 7 bases aligning to TRBD1. Germline V gene sequence: CDR1 MDHEN, CDR2 SYDVKM. CDR3 length: 16 residues. The CDR3 spells CASCFFAGGYNSPLHF. The DNA for the CDR3 is TGTGCCAGCTGTTTTTTCGCAGGGGGCTATAATTCACCCCTCCACTTT.

Only one count was recorded for this clonotype. A read error may explain this, as a much larger clone is one base away. The CDR3 region has the DNA TGTGTCAGCAGTGACCTCTTCGGGACAGCCACTGAAGCTTTCTTT. This sequence encodes CVSSDLFGTATEAFF. The chain uses TRBV6-1 and TRBJ1-1; TRBD1 matches at 7 bases. This CDR3 region has 15 residues. Germline-derived CDR1 and CDR2 are MNHNS and SASEGT.

This clonotype was seen more than once but under ten times. This chain links TRBV12-3 or TRBV12-4 with TRBJ2-6; D is unclear. This CDR3 region has 13 residues. Trimming pared 8 bases from V and 4 bases from J, leaving 9 bases between. The CDR3 region is CASSPSGANVLTF. The DNA for the CDR3 is TGTGCCAGCTCCCCCTCGGGGGCCAACGTCCTGACTTTC.

The rearrangement joins TRBV12-3 or TRBV12-4 to TRBJ2-7; D is unclear. The V and J ends lost 6 bases and 5 bases respectively, with 23 bases between them. There are 16 residues in the CDR3. The CDR3 DNA sequence: TGTGCCAGCAGCTCCTCAGCCGGAAAAGTGCGACACGAGCAGTACTTC. It encodes CASSSSAGKVRHEQYF.